This section outlines one TCR beta chain sequence together with its context. Its antigen is unidentified. The sample belongs to a study of human T cells and chemical hapten exposure. Study results and caveats: TCRs at a frequency above 1 in 1000 stayed unchanged with DPC sensitization.

Using its own MiXCR run on the RACE reads, TCRdb lists one record per CDR3 protein. The profile shows 87,000 or so distinct CDR3 sequences, roughly 8.8% of them singletons. Germline V gene data show CDR1 as SNHLY and CDR2 as FYNNEI. V was shortened by 6 bases and J by 0 bases, with 6 bases between the two germline ends. This CDR3 has 13 amino acids. Regarding time point: pre-sensitization, week 0. Described treatment: therapeutic diphenylcyclopropenone sensitization with weekly scalp DPC. Sample: whole blood, taken in connection with sensitization to the hapten diphenylcyclopropenone (DPC). The source of this sequence is a woman between 40 and 55 years old with alopecia areata. Some clones in this sample may be carry-over from other donors' samples. The V call is TRBV2, the J call TRBJ1-5; unclear D gene. CDR3: CASRLNSNQPQHF. The CDR3 DNA is TGTGCCAGCAGACTTAATAGCAATCAGCCCCAGCATTTT.